Listed here are 30 T cell receptor beta chains from one sample, sequenced in a study of regulatory T cells in long-lasting Graves disease. HTBI primers from iRepertoire and Arm-PCR of CDR3 regions yielded the TCR beta libraries. One entry per CDR3 protein, called by TCRdb with MiXCR from the multiplex PCR reads. The sample includes 400,000 to 650,000 distinct CDR3 sequences, about 16% seen only once; the top ten take about 25%. As for time point: newly diagnosed GD, antithyroid drugs for less than 3 months. TCR sequences were obtained from RNA taken from PBMCs. Separately, the same data were catalogued under a study of T cells in Graves' hyperthyroidism and ophthalmopathy.

This sample comprised peripheral blood mononuclear cells (PBMCs), obtained at new diagnosis, from a patient treated with antithyroid drugs. All receptors come from a woman aged 40-65 years with Graves disease.

The chain carries TRBV28 and TRBJ1-5; the D is unclear. The V end lost 5 bases, the J end lost 7 bases, and 15 bases lay between the germline ends. Looked up from germline, CDR1 is MDHEN and CDR2 is SYDVKM. This CDR3 is built from 14 residues. CDR3 DNA sequence: TGTGCCAGCAGTCTGCCAGGATTCATCCAGCCCCAGCATTTT. Translated: CASSLPGFIQPQHF.

This clonotype occurred a few times. The chain joins TRBV5-6 to TRBJ1-5, with D perhaps TRBD1 (5 bases). The V end was cut by 1 base, the J end by 5 bases, with 10 bases between. Germline V gene lookup returns CDR1 SGHDT and CDR2 YYEEEE. The CDR3 has 14 residues. The CDR3: CASSLFAGDQPQHF. CDR3 nucleotides: TGTGCCAGCAGCTTGTTCGCGGGGGATCAGCCCCAGCATTTT.

This clonotype showed up just a few times. V is TRBV7-8 and J is TRBJ1-5; D is uncertain. This CDR3 is built from 15 residues. With 5 bases removed from V and 4 bases from J, the gap between germline ends came to 15 bases. Germline-derived CDR1 and CDR2 are SGHVS and FQNEAQ. CDR3: CASSPQGNANQPQHF. In DNA form, the CDR3 reads TGTGCCAGCAGCCCCCAAGGGAATGCAAATCAGCCCCAGCATTTT.

The CDR3 nucleotides are TGCGCCAGCAGCTTGGGGCGGTTCGTTAGGGGACAGCTGAACACTGAAGCTTTCTTT. This translates into CASSLGRFVRGQLNTEAFF. V and J are TRBV5-1 and TRBJ1-1, with 7 bases aligning to TRBD1. The junction had 14 bases not matched to a gene; V was cut back by 0 bases and J by 0 bases. CDR3 length: 19 amino acids. Germline-derived CDR1 and CDR2 are SGHRS and YFSETQ. Together with reference TRBV5-1 and TRBJ1-1, the CDR3 gives the full variable domain: KAGVTQTPRYLIKTRGQQVTLSCSPISGHRSVSWYQQTPGQGLQFLFEYFSETQRNKGNFPGRFSGRQFSNSRSEMNVSTLELGDSALYLCASSLGRFVRGQLNTEAFFGQGTRLTVV.

This clonotype was recorded at least ten times. The chain combines TRBV2 with TRBJ1-6, with D unresolved. Germline V lookup: CDR1 SNHLY, CDR2 FYNNEI. Between the trimmed V and J ends, which lost 4 bases and 12 bases, there was a span of 7 bases. The CDR3 has 11 residues. The CDR3 sequence: CASSVMGPLHF. DNA for the CDR3: TGTGCCAGCAGTGTGATGGGACCCCTCCACTTT.

This clonotype occurred many times. The chain's CDR3 is CASSLVGFGGPYNEQFF. CDR3 nucleotide sequence: TGTGCCAGCAGCTTAGTTGGTTTCGGGGGGCCCTACAATGAGCAGTTCTTC. The J gene is TRBJ2-1, the V gene TRBV11-3; D may be TRBD2 (7 bases). This CDR3 comprises 17 residues. Germline V lookup: CDR1 SGHNT, CDR2 YENEEA. Trimming removed 1 base at V and 2 bases at J, with 15 bases between. The full variable domain, with the rest looked up from reference TRBV11-3 and TRBJ2-1, is EAGVVQSPRYKIIEKKQPVAFWCNPISGHNTLYWYLQNLGQGPELLIRYENEEAVDDSQLPKDRFSAERLKGVDSTLKIQPAELGDSAVYLCASSLVGFGGPYNEQFFGPGTRLTVL.

This clonotype was observed a few times. The chain links TRBV7-9 to TRBJ1-5; 8 bases are a match to TRBD1. J gave up 3 bases and V 5 bases, and 9 bases lay outside the gene matches. Looked up from germline, CDR1 is SEHNR and CDR2 is FQNEAQ (reference sequence). The CDR3 runs to 16 residues. CDR3 nucleotides: TGTGCCAGCAGCCGTTCAGGGGGCGCCCCCAATCAGCCCCAGCATTTT. The encoded protein is CASSRSGGAPNQPQHF.

This clonotype was found many times. The CDR3 loop is CASSQDPTSGVYNEQFF. The CDR3 DNA reads TGTGCCAGCAGCCAAGACCCGACTAGCGGGGTCTACAATGAGCAGTTCTTC. The genes are TRBV3-1 and TRBJ2-1, with 11 bases that match TRBD2. V lost 0 bases and J lost 3; bases outside the gene matches: 4. Germline-derived CDR1 and CDR2 are LGHDT and YNNKEL (reference sequence). The CDR3 has 17 amino acids.

The sample holds many counts of this clonotype. This chain joins TRBV5-6 and TRBJ2-2; D not certain. Trimming stripped 1 base from V and 1 base from J, with 14 bases between. This CDR3 contains 17 residues. CDR1 and CDR2 from the germline V gene are SGHDT and YYEEEE. Here the CDR3 DNA reads TGTGCCAGCAGCTTGAAAGAAGAACTCCTGAACACCGGGGAGCTGTTTTTT. It encodes CASSLKEELLNTGELFF.

Comment on this clonotype: A much bigger clone sits one base away, suggesting this may be a read error. CDR3: CVSRGQGLLNAFF. In DNA, the CDR3 is TGTGTCAGCAGGGGACAGGGGCTGCTGAACGCTTTCTTT. The V and J genes are TRBV12-3 or TRBV12-4 and TRBJ2-3, with 10 bases lining up with TRBD1. The tail of the sequence fits TRBJ1-1 better, so the J call may be wrong. The CDR3 sequence is 13 residues long.

The table lists this clonotype with many counts. The gene calls are TRBV2 and TRBJ1-1, with unresolved D. The germline gives CDR1 SNHLY, CDR2 FYNNEI. The CDR3 sequence is 15 residues long. V lost 3 bases to trimming and J lost 4 bases, with 15 bases between them. The chain's CDR3 is CASSDRRISSTEAFF. In DNA form, the CDR3 reads TGTGCCAGCAGTGATCGACGGATTTCTAGCACTGAAGCTTTCTTT.

The table lists this clonotype with many counts. V is TRBV11-2 and J is TRBJ2-7; no definite D call. Germline V gives CDR1 SGHAT, CDR2 FQNNGV. V gave up 2 bases and J gave up 1 base, with 9 bases separating them. There are 14 residues in the CDR3. This CDR3 is CASSLFRNSYEQYF. CDR3 DNA: TGTGCCAGCAGCTTATTTCGGAATTCCTACGAGCAGTACTTC.

This clonotype was counted between two and nine times. The rearrangement links TRBV7-3 to TRBJ1-5; 8 bases match TRBD1. The germline V gene has CDR1 SGHTA and CDR2 FQGTGA. The CDR3 is 17 residues long. V trimming: 6 bases; J trimming: 0 bases; junction bases outside the gene matches: 10. The CDR3 DNA sequence: TGTGCCAGCAGAGAAAGCAGGGGGCTGGGTAGCAATCAGCCCCAGCATTTT. This translates into CASRESRGLGSNQPQHF.

The chain combines TRBV24-1 with TRBJ2-1; TRBD1 matches at 9 bases. Trimming removed 1 base from V and 7 bases from J; junction bases left unmatched: 4. Per germline, CDR1 KGHDR and CDR2 SFDVKD. The CDR3 is 15 residues long. In DNA form, the CDR3 reads TGTGCCACCAGTGATTTAGGGACAGGGCGGAATGAGCAGTTCTTC. This gives the protein CATSDLGTGRNEQFF.

This clonotype has at least ten counts. This sequence joins TRBV3-1 and TRBJ1-3; no clear D gene. Germline values: CDR1 LGHDT, CDR2 YNNKEL (reference sequence). There are 15 residues in the CDR3. V was cut by 1 base and J by 4 bases, with 11 bases left in between. CDR3 in amino acids: CASSQVWPLGNTIYF. The CDR3 coding sequence is TGTGCCAGCAGCCAAGTTTGGCCACTCGGAAACACCATATATTTT.

In its sample, this clonotype was seen many times. This chain links TRBV7-3 with TRBJ2-1, with 9 bases fitting TRBD2. CDR3 length equals 16 residues. Germline CDR1 reads SGHTA; CDR2 reads FQGTGA. With 4 bases clipped from V and 5 bases from J, the junction kept 9 bases outside the gene matches. CDR3 nucleotide sequence: TGTGCCAGCAGCTACACGGGACTAGCATCCCACAATGAGCAGTTCTTC. It encodes CASSYTGLASHNEQFF.

V is TRBV28 and J is TRBJ1-1, with D possibly TRBD1 on 6 matching bases. V was clipped by 4 bases and J by 4 bases, with 13 bases between them. The CDR3 is 14 residues long. Germline values: CDR1 MDHEN, CDR2 SYDVKM. The CDR3 protein is CASSSAGESTEAFF. CDR3 in DNA: TGTGCCAGCAGTTCAGCAGGGGAGAGCACTGAAGCTTTCTTT.

This clonotype was detected ten times or more. The rearrangement uses TRBV20-1 and TRBJ2-7, with TRBD2 matching over 8 bases. Germline V gives CDR1 DFQATT, CDR2 SNEGSKA (reference sequence). The trim removed 3 bases at V and 2 bases at J, leaving 6 bases unmatched. CDR3 length: 14 amino acids. The CDR3 spells CSASPGGGAYEQYF. The CDR3 region has the DNA TGCAGTGCTAGCCCCGGGGGGGGTGCCTACGAGCAGTACTTC.

This clonotype has just a few counts. The V call is TRBV19, the J call TRBJ1-1, with 7 bases fitting TRBD1. The CDR3 is 12 amino acids. V dropped 3 bases and J dropped 14; count of bases not matched to a gene: 9. The germline V gene has CDR1 LNHDA and CDR2 SQIVND (reference sequence). DNA for the CDR3: TGTGCCAGTAGTATTGAGGGAGGGGGCGAGTTCTTT. Translated, it gives CASSIEGGGEFF.

This clonotype was recorded many times. The chain combines TRBV10-3 with TRBJ2-3; D tentatively reads TRBD1 or TRBD2 (5 bases each). V lost 3 bases to trimming and J lost 2 bases, with 15 bases between them. Germline loops: CDR1 ENHRY, CDR2 SYGVKD. The CDR3 consists of 16 residues. Here the CDR3 DNA reads TGTGCCATCAGTGATAGTACCGGGGCCCCCACAGATACGCAGTATTTT. This gives the protein CAISDSTGAPTDTQYF.

This clonotype was detected a few times. The genes are TRBV5-1 and TRBJ1-2; D unresolved. CDR1 and CDR2 (germline): SGHRS, YFSETQ. The CDR3 sequence is 15 residues long. The germline V and J ends were trimmed by 4 bases and 8 bases, with 21 bases remaining between them. The CDR3 region is CASSPGPPQGRGYTF. The CDR3 DNA reads TGCGCCAGCAGCCCAGGACCCCCACAAGGACGGGGCTACACCTTC.

This clonotype was recorded at least ten times. This sequence joins TRBV3-1 and TRBJ2-1; 8 positions match TRBD2. The trim removed 1 base at V and 1 base at J, leaving 6 bases unmatched. From germline, CDR1 is LGHDT and CDR2 YNNKEL (reference sequence). The CDR3 is 17 residues long. CDR3 bases: TGTGCCAGCAGCCAAGGCGACGCGGGGGGTTCCTACAATGAGCAGTTCTTC. Translation gives CASSQGDAGGSYNEQFF.

V is TRBV6-9 and J is TRBJ1-4; D unclear. This CDR3 region has 14 residues. CDR1 and CDR2 from the germline V gene are MNHGY and SVAAGI. Trimming left V 3 bases short and J 5 bases short, with 10 bases between. The CDR3 protein is CASSYGQMNEKLFF. CDR3 in DNA: TGTGCCAGCAGTTACGGGCAAATGAATGAAAAACTGTTTTTT.

On this clonotype itself: The junction does not match germline at one end; this may be a read error. The chain is built from TRBV14 and TRBJ2-1; D might be TRBD1 (6 bases). Germline V CDR1 and CDR2: SGHDN, FVKESK. This CDR3 is 11 amino acids long. The CDR3 protein is CASSQDGLGAF. CDR3 DNA: TGTGCCAGCAGCCAAGATGGGTTGGGGGCCTTC.

Of note for this clonotype: This may be a read error: a much more frequent sequence differs by one nucleotide. The chain joins TRBV20-1 to TRBJ2-3; D is possibly TRBD1 (6 bases). The J call may not be correct, given that the DNA end is closer to TRBJ2-1. The CDR3 loop spans 11 amino acids. Germline CDR1 DFQATT, CDR2 SNEGSKA (reference sequence). The CDR3 protein is CSATTGTEQFF. CDR3 coding DNA: TGCAGTGCTACAACAGGGACCGAGCAGTTCTTC.

This clonotype showed up many times. The CDR3 DNA sequence: TGTGCCAGCAGCGCCCGAGGCAGCACCTACGAGCAGTACTTC. As protein: CASSARGSTYEQYF. J is TRBJ2-7 and V is TRBV5-4; D is unclear. Germline CDR1 is SGHNT and CDR2 is YYREEE (reference sequence). The CDR3 runs 14 residues. Trimming removed 4 bases at V and 2 bases at J, with 13 bases between.

This clonotype was observed a few times. J is TRBJ2-1 and V is TRBV6-1; 8 bases align to TRBD2. This CDR3 has 14 amino acids. With V trimmed by 7 bases and J by 3 bases, 5 bases remained unmatched. The germline gives CDR1 MNHNS, CDR2 SASEGT. The CDR3 loop is CASTVAGNYNEQFF. For the CDR3, the DNA is TGTGCCAGCACTGTAGCGGGGAACTACAATGAGCAGTTCTTC.

This clonotype was detected ten times or more. The chain uses TRBV7-2 and TRBJ1-2; D remains unclear. The CDR3 totals 15 residues. From germline, CDR1 is SGHTA and CDR2 FQGNSA. Deletions cut 1 base from V and 3 bases from J, with 12 bases between. The CDR3 sequence: CASSLDRPSDYGYTF. CDR3 in DNA: TGTGCCAGCAGCTTAGATAGGCCCTCGGACTATGGCTACACCTTC.

This clonotype was observed at least ten times. The chain links TRBV19 to TRBJ1-1, with TRBD1 as a possible D gene (5 bases). CDR3 length: 14 amino acids. In germline, CDR1 is LNHDA, CDR2 SQIVND (reference sequence). V was cut by 7 bases and J by 0 bases, with 12 bases left in between. DNA of the CDR3: TGTGCCAGTAAGCAGGGTATGGTGAACACTGAAGCTTTCTTT. Protein product: CASKQGMVNTEAFF. Full variable domain (rest looked up from reference TRBV19 and TRBJ1-1): DGGITQSPKYLFRKEGQNVTLSCEQNLNHDAMYWYRQDPGQGLRLIYYSQIVNDFQKGDIAEGYSVSREKKESFPLTVTSAQKNPTAFYLCASKQGMVNTEAFFGQGTRLTVV.

This clonotype was counted at least ten times. The chain joins TRBV2 to TRBJ1-1; D is ambiguous. Between the trimmed V and J ends, which lost 2 bases and 0 bases, there was a span of 13 bases. The germline CDR1 and CDR2 sequences are SNHLY and FYNNEI. The CDR3 has 16 residues. The CDR3 loop reads CASSEWAVGMNTEAFF. The CDR3 DNA follows: TGTGCCAGCAGTGAATGGGCAGTTGGAATGAACACTGAAGCTTTCTTT. Full variable domain (missing parts from reference TRBV2 and TRBJ1-1): EPEVTQTPSHQVTQMGQEVILRCVPISNHLYFYWYRQILGQKVEFLVSFYNNEISEKSEIFDDQFSVERPDGSNFTLKIRSTKLEDSAMYFCASSEWAVGMNTEAFFGQGTRLTVV.